These 30 T cell receptor beta chains share one sample of origin, sequenced in a study of cytomegalovirus exposure and HLA in healthy donors. Researchers ran the PCR with 60 Vbeta and 13 Jbeta primers. Some clones are missing from TCRdb's copy, which holds only in-frame ones; the method was immunoSEQ multiplex PCR. The sample contains 120,000 or so clones, 74% of which appear only once. The specimen sequenced was PBMCs. These TCRs come from a man aged 40-50 years in good health and CMV-seropositive.

The rearrangement joins TRBV6-1 to TRBJ2-3, with TRBD1 matching 8 bases. The CDR3 contains 15 residues. The junction had 5 bases not matched to a gene; V was cut back by 5 bases and J by 1 base. Germline-derived CDR1 and CDR2 are MNHNS and SASEGT. CDR3 sequence: CASSMDRVGTDTQYF. CDR3 DNA: TGTGCCAGCAGTATGGACAGGGTGGGCACAGATACGCAGTATTTT.

The rearrangement links TRBV6-5 to TRBJ1-2; the D is unclear. V gave up 5 bases and J gave up 4 bases, with 17 bases separating them. The length of the CDR3 is 15 residues. Looked up from germline, CDR1 is MNHEY and CDR2 is SVGAGI. The CDR3 spells CASSQAPEGFYGYTF. The CDR3 DNA reads TGTGCCAGCAGTCAGGCGCCTGAGGGATTCTATGGCTACACCTTC.

This clone was recorded a few times. Additional DNA sequences in this sample encode the identical CDR3. The gene calls are TRBV29-1 and TRBJ1-1; D remains ambiguous. Germline V lookup: CDR1 SQVTM, CDR2 ANQGSEA. V was trimmed by 3 bases and J by 3 bases, leaving 8 bases between them. The CDR3 is 12 residues long. CDR3 in DNA: TGCAGCGTTGATACGGGATACACTGAAGCTTTCTTT. Protein sequence: CSVDTGYTEAFF. The complete variable domain, with remaining parts taken from reference TRBV29-1 and TRBJ1-1, reads SAVISQKPSRDICQRGTSLTIQCQVDSQVTMMFWYRQQPGQSLTLIATANQGSEATYESGFVIDKFPISRPNLTFSTLTVSNMSPEDSSIYLCSVDTGYTEAFFGQGTRLTVV.

V gene TRBV29-1 combines with J gene TRBJ2-7; 9 bases agree with TRBD1. The CDR3 sequence is 16 residues long. J lost 2 bases, V lost 3 bases, and 11 bases had no gene match. Germline CDR1 reads SQVTM; CDR2 reads ANQGSEA. Here the CDR3 reads CSVEGQGGLRTYEQYF. The CDR3 DNA sequence: TGCAGCGTTGAGGGACAGGGTGGCCTTAGAACCTACGAGCAGTACTTC.

This clone was found a few times. This CDR3 is CASSVAPGREQYF. CDR3 nucleotides: TGTGCCAGCAGCGTAGCCCCAGGGCGCGAGCAGTACTTC. This chain links TRBV9 with TRBJ2-7, with D maybe TRBD1 (5 bases). Germline V gene data show CDR1 as SGDLS and CDR2 as YYNGEE. Trimming shortened V by 0 bases and J by 6 bases, and 10 bases separated the two germline ends. The CDR3 sequence is 13 residues long.

J is TRBJ2-1 and V is TRBV30; 15 bases are a match to TRBD2. CDR1 and CDR2 (germline): GTSNPN, SVGIG (reference sequence). J lost 0 bases, V lost 3 bases, and 6 bases had no gene match. This CDR3 is 18 amino acids long. In DNA, the CDR3 is TGTGCCTGGAGGGGCGGACTAGCGGGGGGGAGCTCCTACAATGAGCAGTTCTTC. Its translation: CAWRGGLAGGSSYNEQFF.

V and J are TRBV27 and TRBJ2-7, with D uncertain. Germline V gene data show CDR1 as MNHEY and CDR2 as SMNVEV (reference sequence). The V gene lost 8 bases and the J gene lost 0 bases, with 8 bases spanning the gap. CDR3 length equals 12 residues. CDR3 region: CASYASSYEQYF. CDR3 nucleotide sequence: TGTGCCAGCTATGCTAGCTCCTACGAGCAGTACTTC.

V usage is TRBV7-8 and J usage is TRBJ2-7; D is possibly TRBD2 (5 bases). The CDR3 covers 14 residues. V was pared by 2 bases and J by 0 bases, with 8 bases between. CDR1 is SGHVS and CDR2 is FQNEAQ in the germline V gene. CDR3 DNA sequence: TGTGCCAGCAGCTTACCGGGGTTCTCCTACGAGCAGTACTTC. Amino acid sequence: CASSLPGFSYEQYF.

This clone was seen more than once but under ten times. This rearrangement joins TRBV29-1 to TRBJ2-5; tentative D call: TRBD2 (6 bases). This CDR3 contains 13 residues. Germline loops: CDR1 SQVTM, CDR2 ANQGSEA. V dropped 3 bases and J dropped 1 base, with 9 bases sitting between them. The CDR3 loop reads CSVDSGSQETQYF. As DNA, the CDR3 is TGCAGCGTTGATAGCGGCAGCCAAGAGACCCAGTACTTC.

The V call is TRBV12-5, the J call TRBJ2-2, with 10 positions matching TRBD1. Germline lookup yields CDR1 LGHNT and CDR2 FRNRAP. The CDR3 is 18 residues long. The trim removed 0 bases at V and 3 bases at J, leaving 7 bases unmatched. CDR3 sequence: CASGLVLKTGGYTGELFF. The CDR3 DNA reads TGTGCTAGTGGTTTGGTACTAAAGACAGGGGGCTACACCGGGGAGCTGTTTTTT. The full variable domain, in which reference TRBV12-5 and TRBJ2-2 provide the parts outside the CDR3, is DARVTQTPRHKVTEMGQEVTMRCQPILGHNTVFWYRQTMMQGLELLAYFRNRAPLDDSGMPKDRFSAEMPDATLATLKIQPSEPRDSAVYFCASGLVLKTGGYTGELFFGEGSRLTVL.

The chain employs TRBV11-3 and TRBJ2-2; 8 bases line up with TRBD1. CDR3 length: 16 residues. Germline trimming cut 6 bases from V and 4 bases from J; bases unmatched to any gene: 10. Germline CDR1 reads SGHNT; CDR2 reads YENEEA. The CDR3 loop reads CASRLDRGLITGELFF. The DNA for the CDR3 is TGTGCCAGCAGGCTCGACAGGGGCCTTATCACCGGGGAGCTGTTTTTT.

This clone has a handful of counts. The chain couples TRBV29-1 to TRBJ1-2; 7 bases map to TRBD1. CDR1 SQVTM and CDR2 ANQGSEA come from the germline V gene. This CDR3 comprises 11 residues. V shed 7 bases and J 7 bases; nucleotides not matched to a gene: 6. The CDR3 sequence: CSAGDSGGYTF. The CDR3 DNA reads as TGCAGCGCCGGGGACAGTGGTGGCTACACCTTC. Full variable domain (rest looked up from reference TRBV29-1 and TRBJ1-2): SAVISQKPSRDICQRGTSLTIQCQVDSQVTMMFWYRQQPGQSLTLIATANQGSEATYESGFVIDKFPISRPNLTFSTLTVSNMSPEDSSIYLCSAGDSGGYTFGSGTRLTVV.

This clone was seen only once. The rearrangement joins TRBV2 to TRBJ1-5; D gene unclear. The CDR3 spans 12 residues. Trimming cost V 7 bases and J 2 bases, with 6 bases left between them. Germline loops: CDR1 SNHLY, CDR2 FYNNEI. This CDR3 reads CASMGGNQPQHF. DNA for the CDR3: TGTGCCAGCATGGGCGGCAATCAGCCCCAGCATTTT.

The V gene is TRBV9, the J gene TRBJ2-1; perhaps TRBD2 as D (6 bases). CDR1 SGDLS and CDR2 YYNGEE come from the germline V gene. V was pared by 4 bases and J by 3 bases, with 14 bases between. CDR3 length equals 15 residues. The CDR3 sequence is CASSTLGLSYNEQFF. The CDR3 DNA reads as TGTGCCAGCAGCACCCTGGGACTGAGCTACAATGAGCAGTTCTTC.

This chain links TRBV4-3 with TRBJ1-4; possibly TRBD1 for D (5 bases). The CDR3 contains 16 residues. Trimming removed 0 bases at V and 4 bases at J, with 12 bases between. Germline CDR1 and CDR2: LGHNA and YSLEER. In DNA, the CDR3 is TGCGCCAGCAGCCAAGACATTGGTCAGGGTAATGAAAAACTGTTTTTT. Amino acids: CASSQDIGQGNEKLFF.

The chain links TRBV21-1 to TRBJ1-2; the DNA was not compared with TRBD1, the D call given in the table. TRBV21-1 is an annotated pseudogene. The CDR3 extends over 17 amino acids. The CDR3 here is CASSPRDRGLANYGYTF. For the CDR3, the DNA is TGTGCCAGCAGCCCCCGGGACAGGGGCTTGGCTAACTATGGCTACACCTTC.

This chain links TRBV5-4 with TRBJ2-5, with 10 bases identical to TRBD1. The CDR3 is 16 amino acids. J was trimmed by 5 bases and V by 3 bases; bases with no gene match: 10. CDR1 and CDR2 from the germline V gene are SGHNT and YYREEE (reference sequence). CDR3 amino acids: CASSWGDRGWEETQYF. DNA of the CDR3: TGTGCCAGCAGCTGGGGGGACAGGGGATGGGAGGAGACCCAGTACTTC.

The chain combines TRBV7-6 with TRBJ2-1; D is undetermined. The CDR3 length is 16 residues. Germline values: CDR1 SGHVS, CDR2 FNYEAQ. V was trimmed by 2 bases and J by 2 bases, leaving 13 bases between them. CDR3 DNA sequence: TGTGCCAGCAGCTTACGCCTGACTGAAGCCTACAATGAGCAGTTCTTC. Translation gives CASSLRLTEAYNEQFF.

The V and J genes are TRBV5-6 and TRBJ2-2, with 9 bases fitting TRBD1. Trimming took 4 bases from V and 4 from J; bases not matched to a gene: 5. CDR3 length: 15 amino acids. Germline-derived CDR1 and CDR2 are SGHDT and YYEEEE. Here the CDR3 reads CASSTTGGGTGELFF. For the CDR3, the DNA is TGTGCCAGCAGCACCACAGGGGGCGGCACCGGGGAGCTGTTTTTT.

The V gene is TRBV27, the J gene TRBJ2-3; D perhaps matches TRBD2 (5 bases). V was pared by 5 bases and J by 5 bases, with 11 bases between. The germline CDR1 and CDR2 sequences are MNHEY and SMNVEV (reference sequence). There are 13 residues in the CDR3. The CDR3 sequence: CASSKLEIDTQYF. CDR3 in DNA: TGTGCCAGCAGTAAACTAGAGATAGATACGCAGTATTTT.

This clone was seen a single time. The chain employs TRBV6-1 and TRBJ1-1, with a tentative D call TRBD1 (6 bases). Germline V gives CDR1 MNHNS, CDR2 SASEGT. The CDR3 is 13 amino acids. V lost 6 bases to trimming and J lost 0 bases, with 8 bases between them. CDR3 amino acids: CASRDRLNTEAFF. The CDR3 DNA reads as TGTGCCAGCAGGGACAGATTGAACACTGAAGCTTTCTTT.

The rearrangement links TRBV30 to TRBJ2-3; 10 bases match TRBD2. CDR3 length: 15 residues. In germline, CDR1 is GTSNPN, CDR2 SVGIG (reference sequence). V shed 2 bases and J 3 bases; nucleotides not matched to a gene: 5. CDR3 sequence (DNA): TGTGCCTGGAGTAGGACTAGCGGACCTACAGATACGCAGTATTTT. Its protein is CAWSRTSGPTDTQYF. The full variable domain, completed using reference TRBV30 and TRBJ2-3, is SQTIHQWPATLVQPVGSPLSLECTVEGTSNPNLYWYRQAAGRGLQLLFYSVGIGQISSEVPQNLSASRPQDRQFILSSKKLLLSDSGFYLCAWSRTSGPTDTQYFGPGTRLTVL.

This clone was picked up a small number of times. The rearrangement links TRBV29-1 to TRBJ2-1, with TRBD2 identical over 9 bases. Trimming took 7 bases from V and 4 from J; bases not matched to a gene: 8. The CDR3 consists of 14 residues. Per the germline V gene, CDR1 is SQVTM and CDR2 is ANQGSEA. CDR3 protein: CSADTSGLYNEQFF. The CDR3 DNA reads TGCAGCGCCGATACTAGCGGGTTATACAATGAGCAGTTCTTC.

This clone has more than one count but fewer than ten. The chain links TRBV11-3 to TRBJ2-2; 9 bases match TRBD1. The junction had 3 bases not matched to a gene; V was cut back by 5 bases and J by 5 bases. The CDR3 spans 14 residues. The V gene's germline CDR1 is SGHNT and CDR2 YENEEA. The CDR3 nucleotides are TGTGCCAGCAGCCGGGACAGGGTTACCGGGGAGCTGTTTTTT. It is translated as CASSRDRVTGELFF.

As regards this clone: Compared with germline, one end of the junction differs, possibly owing to a read error. In nucleotides, the CDR3 is TGTTCCAGCAGCTTATCACATTTGGGGGGCGGGGGATCGGTGACTGAAGCTTTCTTT. This sequence encodes CSSSLSHLGGGGSVTEAFF. This chain joins TRBV7-9 and TRBJ1-1; tentative D call: TRBD1 (6 bases). The germline gives CDR1 SEHNR, CDR2 FQNEAQ (reference sequence). This CDR3 has 19 residues. Looking up the rest from reference TRBV7-9 and TRBJ1-1 gives the full variable domain: DTGVSQNPRHKITKRGQNVTFRCDPISEHNRLYWYRQTLGQGPEFLTYFQNEAQLEKSRLLSDRFSAERPKGSFSTLEIQRTEQGDSAMYLCSSSLSHLGGGGSVTEAFFGQGTRLTVV.

The CDR3 region has the DNA TGTGCCAGCAGCACCGGACTTAATGAGCAGTTCTTC. Encoded protein: CASSTGLNEQFF. The chain joins TRBV5-4 to TRBJ2-1; maybe TRBD2 (5 bases). The CDR3 runs to 12 residues. V dropped 4 bases and J dropped 7 bases, with 9 bases sitting between them. Germline V gene lookup returns CDR1 SGHNT and CDR2 YYREEE (reference sequence).

The CDR3 DNA reads TGTGCCAGTAGTATGAAAAGCGGGATTGGGACAGATACGCAGTATTTT. It specifies CASSMKSGIGTDTQYF. The J gene is TRBJ2-3, the V gene TRBV19, with 7 bases fitting TRBD2. The CDR3 is made up of 16 amino acids. The ends lost 3 bases at V and 3 bases at J; junction bases unmatched: 9. Germline V gives CDR1 LNHDA, CDR2 SQIVND (reference sequence).

This clone was counted between two and nine times. An end of the junction differs from the germline gene, which may be a read error. V is TRBV29-1 and J is TRBJ2-1; 10 bases fit TRBD2. Germline V gene sequence: CDR1 SQVTM, CDR2 ANQGSEA. The CDR3 loop spans 15 amino acids. The CDR3 protein is CSVEGTSGVCNEQFF. For the CDR3, the DNA is TGCAGCGTGGAAGGAACTAGCGGGGTCTGCAATGAGCAGTTCTTC.

The chain is built from TRBV4-1 and TRBJ2-1; maybe TRBD2 (5 bases). V was clipped by 0 bases and J by 0 bases, with 12 bases between them. The CDR3 runs 17 residues. Germline CDR1 MGHRA, CDR2 YSYEKL. This CDR3 reads CASSQDWLAFSYNEQFF. CDR3 in DNA: TGCGCCAGCAGCCAAGATTGGCTAGCCTTCTCCTACAATGAGCAGTTCTTC.

This clone appeared a single time. V gene TRBV6-6 combines with J gene TRBJ1-1, with a tentative D call TRBD1 (5 bases). Trimming left V 0 bases short and J 5 bases short, with 7 bases between. The germline V gene has CDR1 MNHNY and CDR2 SVGAGI (reference sequence). CDR3 length: 13 residues. The CDR3 nucleotides read TGTGCCAGCAGTTACTCCGGGGGAACTGAAGCTTTCTTT. Residues: CASSYSGGTEAFF.